This entry is about one T cell receptor (beta chain). Sequencing used immunoSEQ multiplex PCR; TCRdb keeps in-frame clones, though not all of them. The sample consists of fewer than 200,000 clones, around four fifths of them appearing once. The CDR3 has 16 amino acids. CDR1 is KGHSH and CDR2 is LQKENI in the germline V gene. V shed 3 bases and J 7 bases; nucleotides not matched to a gene: 14. The sample comes from a study of blood T cell repertoires in COVID-19. The chain links TRBV18 to TRBJ1-2; 7 positions match TRBD1. This TCR was sampled from a middle-aged man who had recovered from COVID-19. The sample consisted of peripheral blood. The chain's CDR3 is CASSPLQTGIEGGYTF. CDR3 DNA sequence: TGTGCCAGCTCACCGCTCCAGACAGGGATCGAGGGTGGCTACACCTTC.